Sequencing of this T cell receptor (beta chain) was carried out in a study of shared T cell receptors in the human thymus. The CDR3 runs 14 residues. Trimming removed 3 bases at V and 0 bases at J, with 9 bases between. Germline-derived CDR1 and CDR2 are SQVTM and ANQGSEA. Clones were sequenced by immunoSEQ multiplex PCR, and TCRdb holds only the in-frame ones, with some missing. The profile shows hundreds of thousands of clones, about 87% of them singletons. These same data were also listed under a study on human thymus T cells.

The rearrangement uses TRBV29-1 and TRBJ2-1, with a possible D match to TRBD2 (5 bases). Specimen: thymocytes. The receptor was isolated from a boy under two years old with a congenital heart defect. The CDR3 reads CSVDSATSYNEQFF. CDR3 DNA sequence: TGCAGCGTTGATAGCGCCACCTCCTACAATGAGCAGTTCTTC.